One sample yielded the 19 T cell receptor beta chains listed below, sequenced in a study of blood T cell repertoires in COVID-19. The repertoire was sequenced with immunoSEQ multiplex PCR; TCRdb's copy has only in-frame clones and lacks some. The repertoire consists of 250,000 or so clones, with around nine tenths occurring once and the leading ten covering approximately 2.6%. Sequencing was done on a sample of peripheral blood. The source is a woman aged 60 to 75 with acute or convalescent COVID-19.

J is TRBJ2-7 and V is TRBV7-3; TRBD1 aligns across 12 bases. There are 16 residues in the CDR3. From germline, CDR1 is SGHTA and CDR2 FQGTGA. V lost 0 bases to trimming and J lost 4 bases; unmatched junction nucleotides: 4. This CDR3 is CASSLTGTGGYYEQYF. CDR3 nucleotide sequence: TGTGCCAGCAGCTTAACGGGGACAGGGGGCTATTACGAGCAGTACTTC.

V and J are TRBV2 and TRBJ2-5, with a weak D call TRBD2 (6 bases). The CDR3 loop spans 14 amino acids. Trimming pared 5 bases from V and 5 bases from J, leaving 15 bases between. Germline CDR1 is SNHLY and CDR2 is FYNNEI. The CDR3 is CASSSRDSGETQYF. DNA for the CDR3: TGTGCCAGCAGTTCCCGGGACTCTGGGGAGACCCAGTACTTC.

Written as DNA, the CDR3 is TGCGCCAGCAGCCAAGGAGGAGGTAGTTCACCCCTCCACTTT. Translating gives CASSQGGGSSPLHF. The chain links TRBV4-3 to TRBJ1-6; D is unclear. The CDR3 is made up of 14 amino acids. V gave up 1 base and J gave up 9 bases, with 10 bases separating them. Germline V gives CDR1 LGHNA, CDR2 YSLEER.

In its sample, this clone was seen once. This rearrangement joins TRBV30 to TRBJ2-7, with 8 bases lining up with TRBD1. Germline V gene lookup returns CDR1 GTSNPN and CDR2 SVGIG (reference sequence). The CDR3 loop spans 14 amino acids. The V gene end was trimmed by 3 bases and the J gene end by 6 bases; junction bases not matched to a gene: 10. The CDR3 here is CAWRDRVGFSEQYF. The CDR3 nucleotides are TGTGCCTGGAGGGACAGGGTGGGGTTCTCCGAGCAGTACTTC.

This clone was recorded a few times. This chain uses TRBV28 with TRBJ1-2, with 8 bases matching TRBD1. The CDR3 consists of 14 residues. Germline V lookup: CDR1 MDHEN, CDR2 SYDVKM. J lost 8 bases, V lost 5 bases, and 10 bases had no gene match. This CDR3 reads CASSTPGGNRGYTF. The CDR3 coding sequence is TGTGCCAGCAGTACCCCAGGGGGCAACCGCGGCTACACCTTC.

In DNA, the CDR3 is TGTGCCAGTAGTAATCGAGGGCTCGAGCAGTACTTC. Its protein product is CASSNRGLEQYF. The chain combines TRBV19 with TRBJ2-7; TRBD2 is a possible D gene (5 bases). This CDR3 has 12 amino acids. The germline gives CDR1 LNHDA, CDR2 SQIVND (reference sequence). V was cut by 4 bases and J by 6 bases, with 10 bases left in between. Looking up the rest from reference TRBV19 and TRBJ2-7 gives the full variable domain: DGGITQSPKYLFRKEGQNVTLSCEQNLNHDAMYWYRQDPGQGLRLIYYSQIVNDFQKGDIAEGYSVSREKKESFPLTVTSAQKNPTAFYLCASSNRGLEQYFGPGTRLTVT.

This chain links TRBV4-3 with TRBJ2-1, with 9 bases that match TRBD2. Trimming removed 0 bases from V and 4 bases from J; junction bases left unmatched: 4. The CDR3 is 16 residues long. CDR1 is LGHNA and CDR2 is YSLEER in the germline V gene. In nucleotides, the CDR3 is TGCGCCAGCAGCCAAGAGACCAGCGGGAGGTACAATGAGCAGTTCTTC. This translates into CASSQETSGRYNEQFF.

To note about this clone: Different DNA sequences within this sample yield the same CDR3. The chain links TRBV7-9 to TRBJ1-4; 7 bases match TRBD1. Germline loops: CDR1 SEHNR, CDR2 FQNEAQ (reference sequence). This CDR3 has 14 residues. V gave up 5 bases and J gave up 5 bases; unmatched junction bases: 5. CDR3 nucleotides: TGTGCCAGCAGCCTAGGGGGCGGAAATGAAAAACTGTTTTTT. Its protein product is CASSLGGGNEKLFF.

The gene calls are TRBV27 and TRBJ1-3; 7 nucleotides agree with TRBD1. CDR1 is MNHEY and CDR2 is SMNVEV in the germline V gene (reference sequence). This CDR3 comprises 14 residues. V was clipped by 6 bases and J by 4 bases; unmatched bases: 6. The CDR3 DNA is TGTGCCAGCAGCGATACAGGGGTAGGAAACACCATATATTTT. Its protein is CASSDTGVGNTIYF.

The chain carries TRBV7-9 and TRBJ1-2; 7 bases align to TRBD1. Germline V lookup: CDR1 SEHNR, CDR2 FQNEAQ (reference sequence). J lost 2 bases, V lost 7 bases, and 7 bases had no gene match. The CDR3 has 14 amino acids. CDR3 amino acids: CASTKAGGNYGYTF. The CDR3, as DNA: TGTGCCAGCACCAAGGCAGGGGGAAACTATGGCTACACCTTC.

V gene TRBV9 combines with J gene TRBJ1-4, with 8 bases that match TRBD1. Germline V gene lookup returns CDR1 SGDLS and CDR2 YYNGEE. The V segment lost 3 bases and the J segment 3 bases; nucleotides outside the gene matches: 4. The CDR3 is made up of 15 amino acids. The CDR3 DNA is TGTGCCAGCAGCGGCCAGGGGGCTCCTAATGAAAAACTGTTTTTT. This sequence encodes CASSGQGAPNEKLFF.

The genes are TRBV3-1 (or the pseudogene TRBV3-2) and TRBJ1-3; TRBD1 aligns across 7 bases. The J segment lost 0 bases and the V segment lost 0 bases, leaving 8 bases of the junction unmatched. From germline, CDR1 is LGHDT and CDR2 YNNKEL (reference sequence). CDR3 length: 18 amino acids. The CDR3 region is CASSQDQGGPNSGNTIYF. As DNA, the CDR3 is TGTGCCAGCAGCCAAGATCAGGGGGGACCCAACTCTGGAAACACCATATATTTT.

The DNA for the CDR3 is TGCGCCAGCAGTGAGCCCCCGACAGGCTCAAGGGAGACCCAGTACTTC. It yields the protein CASSEPPTGSRETQYF. This rearrangement joins TRBV10-1 to TRBJ2-5; D is possibly TRBD1 (6 bases). Trimming took 2 bases from V and 5 from J, leaving 18 bases between them. Germline CDR1 reads WNHNN; CDR2 reads SYGVQD (reference sequence). This CDR3 has 16 residues.

The J gene is TRBJ1-5, the V gene TRBV7-8; weak D call: TRBD1 (5 bases). CDR1 SGHVS and CDR2 FQNEAQ come from the germline V gene. The CDR3 sequence is 16 residues long. The V and J ends lost 2 bases and 0 bases respectively, with 11 bases between them. The DNA of the CDR3 is TGTGCCAGCAGCTTATTCGCAGGGAATAGCAATCAGCCCCAGCATTTT. This gives the protein CASSLFAGNSNQPQHF.

The chain recombines TRBV21-1 with TRBJ1-4; no DNA check was done on the table's D call, TRBD1. TRBV21-1 is described as a pseudogene. The CDR3 consists of 12 residues. This CDR3 reads CASSRGDEKLFF. DNA of the CDR3: TGTGCCAGCAGCAGGGGCGACGAAAAACTGTTTTTT.

This chain uses TRBV30 with TRBJ1-3; a possible D gene is TRBD1 (5 bases). The CDR3 has 13 residues. Per the germline V gene, CDR1 is GTSNPN and CDR2 is SVGIG (reference sequence). V lost 1 base, J lost 2 bases, and 6 bases lay in between. This chain's CDR3 is CAWSAGTGNTIYF. CDR3 in DNA: TGTGCCTGGAGTGCAGGGACTGGAAACACCATATATTTT. The full variable domain, in which reference TRBV30 and TRBJ1-3 provide the parts outside the CDR3, is SQTIHQWPATLVQPVGSPLSLECTVEGTSNPNLYWYRQAAGRGLQLLFYSVGIGQISSEVPQNLSASRPQDRQFILSSKKLLLSDSGFYLCAWSAGTGNTIYFGEGSWLTVV.

This clone came up once. V and J are TRBV7-2 and TRBJ2-5; the match to TRBD2 covers 13 bases. The germline gives CDR1 SGHTA, CDR2 FQGNSA. CDR3 size: 17 residues. V lost 1 base, J lost 4 bases, and 6 bases stayed unmatched. CDR3 protein: CASSLGGLAGVSETQYF. The CDR3 nucleotides read TGTGCCAGCAGCTTAGGAGGACTAGCGGGAGTTTCAGAGACCCAGTACTTC. Supplemented by reference TRBV7-2 and TRBJ2-5, the full variable domain reads GAGVSQSPSNKVTEKGKDVELRCDPISGHTALYWYRQSLGQGLEFLIYFQGNSAPDKSGLPSDRFSAERTGGSVSTLTIQRTQQEDSAVYLCASSLGGLAGVSETQYFGPGTRLLVL.

The genes are TRBV5-1 and TRBJ1-2; the D gene is possibly TRBD1 (5 bases). CDR1 and CDR2 (germline): SGHRS, YFSETQ. CDR3 size: 15 residues. Trimming stripped 5 bases from V and 1 base from J, with 15 bases between. CDR3 sequence: CASRGGTGNNYGYTF. The CDR3 nucleotides are TGCGCCAGCAGAGGTGGGACTGGGAATAACTATGGCTACACCTTC.

The V call is TRBV11-2, the J call TRBJ2-1; D may be TRBD2 (6 bases). In germline, CDR1 is SGHAT, CDR2 FQNNGV. Trimming left V 6 bases short and J 2 bases short, with 11 bases between. CDR3 length: 14 residues. CDR3 nucleotide sequence: TGTGCCAGCAGTATGTCGGGGGCCTACAATGAGCAGTTCTTC. Its translation is CASSMSGAYNEQFF.